What follows is one T cell receptor beta chain and its context. Antigen unknown. It was with 60 Vbeta and 13 Jbeta primers that the PCR ran. Clones were read by immunoSEQ multiplex PCR, and TCRdb kept only the in-frame ones, dropping some. The sample has 120,000 or so clones, 70% to 80% seen once. This entry is derived from a study of cytomegalovirus exposure and HLA in healthy donors. Study observations and caveats: Upon later analysis, TCR association rates were observed to vary by HLA locus, being highest for DRB1 and lowest for HLA-C.

With V trimmed by 0 bases and J by 5 bases, 5 bases remained unmatched. Per the germline V gene, CDR1 is SGHNT and CDR2 is YYREEE (reference sequence). The CDR3 sequence is 15 residues long. The genes are TRBV5-4 and TRBJ2-5, with 9 bases matching TRBD1. The TCR originated in a woman aged 45-65 years in good health and CMV-seropositive. Sequencing input: PBMCs. Here the CDR3 reads CASSLAQGARETQYF. In DNA form, the CDR3 reads TGTGCCAGCAGCTTGGCACAGGGGGCCCGGGAGACCCAGTACTTC.